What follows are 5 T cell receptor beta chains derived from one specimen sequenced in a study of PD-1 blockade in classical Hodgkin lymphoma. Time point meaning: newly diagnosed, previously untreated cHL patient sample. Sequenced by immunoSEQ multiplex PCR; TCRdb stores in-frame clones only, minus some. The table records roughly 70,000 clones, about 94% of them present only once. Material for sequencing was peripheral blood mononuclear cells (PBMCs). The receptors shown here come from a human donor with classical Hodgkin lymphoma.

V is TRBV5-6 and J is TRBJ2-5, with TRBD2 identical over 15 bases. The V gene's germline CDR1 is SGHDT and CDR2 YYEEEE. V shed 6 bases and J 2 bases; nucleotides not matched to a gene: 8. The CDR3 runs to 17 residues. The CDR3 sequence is CASMPGLAGGWQETQYF. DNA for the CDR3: TGTGCCAGCATGCCGGGACTAGCGGGAGGTTGGCAAGAGACCCAGTACTTC.

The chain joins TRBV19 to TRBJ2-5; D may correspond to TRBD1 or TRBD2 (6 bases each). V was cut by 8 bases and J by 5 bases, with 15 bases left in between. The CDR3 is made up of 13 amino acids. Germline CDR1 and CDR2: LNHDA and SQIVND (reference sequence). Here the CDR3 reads CASRGGRWETQYF. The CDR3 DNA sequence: TGTGCCAGTCGTGGGGGGCGGTGGGAGACCCAGTACTTC.

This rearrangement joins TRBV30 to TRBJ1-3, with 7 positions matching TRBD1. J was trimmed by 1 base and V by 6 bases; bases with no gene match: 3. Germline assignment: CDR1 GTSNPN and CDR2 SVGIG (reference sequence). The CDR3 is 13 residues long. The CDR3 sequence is CACPGGSGNTIYF. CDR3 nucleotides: TGTGCCTGCCCAGGGGGATCTGGAAACACCATATATTTT.

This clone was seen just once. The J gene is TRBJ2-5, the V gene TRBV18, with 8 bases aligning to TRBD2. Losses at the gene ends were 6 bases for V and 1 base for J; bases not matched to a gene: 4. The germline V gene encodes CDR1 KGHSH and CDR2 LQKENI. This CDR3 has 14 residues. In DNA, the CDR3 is TGTGCCAGCTCGACTCTAGCGGGCCAAGAGACCCAGTACTTC. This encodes CASSTLAGQETQYF.

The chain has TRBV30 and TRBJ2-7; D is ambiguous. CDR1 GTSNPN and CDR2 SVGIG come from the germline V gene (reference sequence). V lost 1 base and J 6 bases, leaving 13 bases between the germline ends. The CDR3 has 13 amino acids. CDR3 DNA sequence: TGTGCCTGGAGTGCTGCCAAGTTTATCGAGCAGTACTTC. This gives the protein CAWSAAKFIEQYF.